The source of this T cell receptor beta chain is a study of T cells in Graves' hyperthyroidism and ophthalmopathy (dated by TCRdb to between 2017 and 2020). In terms of the full investigation: Peripheral blood was sampled at the time of initial diagnosis, prior to any treatment. TCR V-J signatures able to tell the groups apart were searched for in a discovery cohort of more than 90 patients, of whom 40 to 45 had Graves' ophthalmopathy and around 58 had stable Graves' hyperthyroidism. Whether ophthalmopathy could be predicted prospectively was tested in an independent validation cohort made up of 18 to 20 hyperthyroidism patients plus 17 patients who later progressed to ophthalmopathy. The approximately 98 discovery patients were randomly divided into training and test sets at a 7:3 ratio. The study also compared thyroid tissue and blood T-cell repertoires from about six Graves' hyperthyroidism patients. After blood sampling, hyperthyroidism patients were treated with methimazole at a starting dose of 30 mg daily, and ophthalmopathy patients were treated with high-dose intravenous methylprednisolone. According to the paper, TCR Vbeta CDR3 sequencing was carried out on 135 peripheral blood samples, which came from 40 to 45 ophthalmopathy, 75 or so hyperthyroidism and about 17 progressor patients. The study at large found these results: A 13 V-J signature model separated ophthalmopathy from stable hyperthyroidism, with 87.88% sensitivity and roughly 82% specificity in cross-validation and 80%/75% in testing. Sample size was not statistically predetermined, and investigators were not blinded to group allocation. In validation, the model predicted progression to ophthalmopathy with about 71% sensitivity and less than 75% specificity, a median of 6.5 months before onset. Most expanded thyroid clonotypes (frequency above 0.001) were also detected in blood, a finding suggesting that blood repertoires may reflect thyroid immune responses.

Moderately to severely active disease, a Clinical Activity Score of at least 3, a NOSPECS grade of at least 4, and a duration under 3 months were present in ophthalmopathy patients. Any patient with an uncontrolled infection, another autoimmune disease, pregnancy or lactation was excluded. Diagnoses were established on the basis of clinical symptoms, serum thyroxine and TRAb, thyroid ultrasound, and orbital computed tomography. PBMCs were separated from approximately 9.9 ml of fresh peripheral blood using Ficoll-Paque density gradient centrifugation. Total RNA was extracted with Trizol reagent, and quality was checked on an Agilent 2100 Bioanalyzer. The CDR3 starts with the cysteine, ends with the phenylalanine, and has 12 residues. Only the CDR3 portion is preserved as DNA: 36 bases, with reading frame beginning at the first base. V loses 6 bases, J loses 3 bases, and the germline ends lie 12 bases apart. CDR1 and CDR2, looked up from the germline V gene, are SQVTM and ANQGSEA.

Worth noting for this clonotype: No cognate antigen has been identified for it. No much larger clone is present one base from it, and per-base qualities are unavailable.

The TCR beta CDR3 regions were amplified from RNA transcripts. The first round of RT-PCR for the TCR CDR3 was performed with the HTBI primer set and the Qiagen OneStep RT-PCR kit. Libraries were constructed in a second round of multiplex PCR, after which size selection and purification were carried out. Libraries were sequenced paired-end with 100 bp reads on an Illumina HiSeq2000. For the original study's pipeline: Raw data were processed with SOAPnuke, discarding reads with adapters, uncalled bases, mean Phred below 15, or no exact constant-primer or identifier match. COPE v1.2.5 was used to merge the high-quality paired reads, and each unique nucleotide sequence was defined as a clonotype. MiTCR v1.1 was used to align the clonotypes against IMGT TRBV, TRBD and TRBJ reference segments. The analysis was restricted to V-J combinations with a frequency above 0.0001, which together covered 99.2% of the repertoires. A TCS score was defined as the ratio between F50 (clonal expansion) and ExV (chaos), using BLOSUM62-based TCRdist between CDR3 peptides within each V-J. Welch's t-statistics and random forest reduced approximately 520 V-J features to roughly 13, which were used in a naive Bayes classifier (R e1071). TCRdb reprocessed the public reads (quality trimming at Q25 with fastp, clone calling with MiXCR) and kept in-frame beta chains. All rows with the same CDR3 protein become a single entry with the most common DNA and genes. TCRdb's processing, not the authors' own work, is the source of the V and J calls. This sample holds roughly 600,000 distinct CDR3 sequences; 14% were observed only once. Approximately 12% of the sample goes to the ten largest clones.

Sequencing was performed on blood. Recombination connected TRBV29-1 to TRBJ2-7; tentative D gene TRBD2, with 6 bases matching. The source of this sequence is a woman aged 45-65 years with Graves' ophthalmopathy. The nucleotides are TGCAGCGTAGAGGGGACTTTCTACGAGCAGTACTTC. Translation gives CSVEGTFYEQYF.